The rows below give T cell receptor beta chains drawn from one sample of a study of blood T cells in healthy people across ages. One entry per CDR3 protein results from TCRdb running MiXCR on the 5' RACE reads. The repertoire consists of 1.5 million or so distinct CDR3 sequences, with about 40% occurring once and the leading ten covering 7.9%. Material: blood. Receptor source: a woman aged 18-29 years in good health. CDR3s include the opening cysteine and the closing phenylalanine or tryptophan. D genes are given only for firm matches. Rows may omit the clone size; those that give it use once, few, many or a size class.

D gene: .
V gene: TRBV7-2
clone size: many
J gene: TRBJ2-3
CDR3 protein: CASSLAGGVDTQYF
CDR3 DNA: TGTGCCAGCAGCTTAGCGGGAGGAGTAGATACGCAGTATTTT

D gene: TRBD2
V gene: TRBV28
clone size: .
J gene: TRBJ2-1
CDR3 protein: CASSLSRRSGGYNEQFF
CDR3 DNA: TGTGCCAGCAGTTTATCACGTCGTAGCGGGGGCTACAATGAGCAGTTCTTC

D gene: TRBD1
V gene: TRBV5-6
clone size: .
J gene: TRBJ2-5
CDR3 protein: CASSLLDRGQETQYF
CDR3 DNA: TGTGCCAGCAGCTTACTGGACAGGGGCCAAGAGACCCAGTACTTC

D gene: .
V gene: TRBV25-1
clone size: few
J gene: TRBJ2-1
CDR3 protein: CASSEYFVWTKERSSYNEQFF
CDR3 DNA: TGTGCCAGCAGTGAATATTTTGTTTGGACAAAAGAACGGAGCTCCTACAATGAGCAGTTCTTC

D gene: .
V gene: TRBV4-2
clone size: .
J gene: TRBJ2-3
CDR3 protein: CASSQDRRVTDTQYF
CDR3 DNA: TGTGCCAGCAGCCAAGATCGTCGCGTCACAGATACGCAGTATTTT

D gene: .
V gene: TRBV15
clone size: .
J gene: TRBJ2-3
CDR3 protein: CATSRVSMGASTDTQYF
CDR3 DNA: TGTGCCACCAGCAGAGTTAGTATGGGCGCTAGCACAGATACGCAGTATTTT

D gene: .
V gene: TRBV28
clone size: .
J gene: TRBJ2-7
CDR3 protein: CASMRDSPYEQYF
CDR3 DNA: TGTGCCAGCATGCGGGACAGCCCCTACGAGCAGTACTTC

D gene: TRBD2
V gene: TRBV7-2
clone size: .
J gene: TRBJ2-3
CDR3 protein: CASSLVVAGGVDTQYF
CDR3 DNA: TGTGCCAGCAGCTTAGTGGTAGCGGGGGGAGTCGATACGCAGTATTTT

D gene: .
V gene: TRBV7-9
clone size: .
J gene: TRBJ2-5
CDR3 protein: CASSLYTVLQETQYF
CDR3 DNA: TGTGCCAGCAGCTTATATACAGTATTACAAGAGACCCAGTACTTC

D gene: .
V gene: TRBV20-1
clone size: many
J gene: TRBJ2-5
CDR3 protein: CSASPVSVLETQYF
CDR3 DNA: TGCAGTGCTAGTCCGGTATCGGTATTAGAGACCCAGTACTTC

D gene: TRBD2
V gene: TRBV7-9
clone size: .
J gene: TRBJ2-5
CDR3 protein: CASSQPREGETQYF
CDR3 DNA: TGTGCCAGCAGCCAACCACGGGAGGGAGAGACCCAGTACTTC

D gene: TRBD1
V gene: TRBV12-3/TRBV12-4
clone size: .
J gene: TRBJ2-3
CDR3 protein: CASRRRQGRTSTDTQYF
CDR3 DNA: TGTGCCAGCAGAAGGCGACAGGGAAGAACTAGCACAGATACGCAGTATTTT

D gene: .
V gene: TRBV6-5
clone size: .
J gene: TRBJ2-3
CDR3 protein: CASSYLGRPTDTQYF
CDR3 DNA: TGTGCCAGCAGTTACCTAGGGAGACCCACAGATACGCAGTATTTT

D gene: .
V gene: TRBV6-5
clone size: .
J gene: TRBJ1-3
CDR3 protein: CASSYGGTGNTIYF
CDR3 DNA: TGTGCCAGCAGTTACGGAGGGACTGGAAACACCATATATTTT

D gene: TRBD2
V gene: TRBV5-6
clone size: once
J gene: TRBJ2-7
CDR3 protein: CASSRSMSSGSYEQYF
CDR3 DNA: TGTGCCAGCAGCCGATCGATGAGTAGCGGGAGCTACGAGCAGTACTTC

D gene: TRBD1
V gene: TRBV20-1
clone size: few
J gene: TRBJ1-6
CDR3 protein: CSARGTGNSPLHF
CDR3 DNA: TGCAGTGCTAGAGGGACAGGGAATTCACCCCTCCACTTT

D gene: .
V gene: TRBV7-2
clone size: .
J gene: TRBJ2-1
CDR3 protein: CASSSPLTGYNEQFF
CDR3 DNA: TGTGCCAGCAGCTCGCCTCTAACGGGTTACAATGAGCAGTTCTTC

D gene: .
V gene: TRBV14
clone size: .
J gene: TRBJ1-1
CDR3 protein: CASSQDSGYGYTEAFF
CDR3 DNA: TGTGCCAGCAGCCAAGATTCAGGATACGGGTACACTGAAGCTTTCTTT

D gene: .
V gene: TRBV12-3/TRBV12-4
clone size: few
J gene: TRBJ2-3
CDR3 protein: CASSLGSGRTDTQYF
CDR3 DNA: TGTGCCAGCAGTTTGGGTAGCGGACGCACAGATACGCAGTATTTT

D gene: .
V gene: TRBV23-1
clone size: .
J gene: TRBJ2-7
CDR3 protein: CASSQSFEGLLSYEQYF
CDR3 DNA: TGCGCCAGCAGTCAATCCTTTGAGGGGCTTTTGTCCTACGAGCAGTACTTC

D gene: .
V gene: TRBV28
clone size: .
J gene: TRBJ1-5
CDR3 protein: CASSFIQLHQPQHF
CDR3 DNA: TGTGCCAGCAGTTTTATTCAGCTTCATCAGCCCCAGCATTTT

D gene: .
V gene: TRBV12-3/TRBV12-4
clone size: .
J gene: TRBJ2-4
CDR3 protein: CASSLESSGIGENIQYF
CDR3 DNA: TGTGCCAGCAGTTTAGAGTCGTCAGGGATCGGAGAAAACATTCAGTACTTC

D gene: .
V gene: TRBV29-1
clone size: .
J gene: TRBJ2-1
CDR3 protein: CSVDPLGYNEQFF
CDR3 DNA: TGCAGCGTTGATCCTCTAGGGTACAATGAGCAGTTCTTC

D gene: .
V gene: TRBV29-1
clone size: .
J gene: TRBJ2-3
CDR3 protein: CSVEDGQSTDTQYF
CDR3 DNA: TGCAGCGTTGAAGATGGGCAGAGCACAGATACGCAGTATTTT

D gene: .
V gene: TRBV12-3/TRBV12-4
clone size: few
J gene: TRBJ1-2
CDR3 protein: CASTDQVEAGYTF
CDR3 DNA: TGTGCCAGCACCGACCAGGTAGAGGCGGGCTACACCTTC

D gene: .
V gene: TRBV20-1
clone size: .
J gene: TRBJ1-5
CDR3 protein: CSATDRRDQPQHF
CDR3 DNA: TGCAGTGCTACCGACAGGCGAGATCAGCCCCAGCATTTT

D gene: .
V gene: TRBV6-5
clone size: .
J gene: TRBJ2-7
CDR3 protein: CASSRPGSQSYEQYF
CDR3 DNA: TGTGCCAGCAGTCGACCGGGATCCCAGTCCTACGAGCAGTACTTC

D gene: .
V gene: TRBV21-1
clone size: .
J gene: TRBJ2-1
CDR3 protein: CASSKGGTPNSYNEQFF
CDR3 DNA: TGTGCCAGCAGCAAGGGTGGGACCCCCAACTCCTACAATGAGCAGTTCTTC

D gene: .
V gene: TRBV7-2
clone size: once
J gene: TRBJ2-2
CDR3 protein: CASSLFSLPNTGELFF
CDR3 DNA: TGTGCCAGCAGCTTATTTAGCCTACCGAACACCGGGGAGCTGTTTTTT

D gene: TRBD2
V gene: TRBV20-1
clone size: .
J gene: TRBJ2-7
CDR3 protein: CSARDLRESYEQYF
CDR3 DNA: TGCAGTGCTAGAGACTTGCGGGAGAGCTACGAGCAGTACTTC

D gene: TRBD2
V gene: TRBV4-2
clone size: .
J gene: TRBJ2-7
CDR3 protein: CASSQDRLAENEQYF
CDR3 DNA: TGTGCCAGCAGCCAAGATAGACTAGCGGAAAACGAGCAGTACTTC

D gene: .
V gene: TRBV20-1
clone size: few
J gene: TRBJ2-1
CDR3 protein: CSARETPNEQFF
CDR3 DNA: TGCAGTGCTAGAGAGACGCCCAATGAGCAGTTCTTC

D gene: .
V gene: TRBV3-1
clone size: few
J gene: TRBJ1-6
CDR3 protein: CASSLTAVYNSPLHF
CDR3 DNA: TGTGCCAGCAGCCTAACTGCAGTCTATAATTCACCCCTCCACTTT

D gene: .
V gene: TRBV10-3
clone size: .
J gene: TRBJ1-2
CDR3 protein: CAISESTAWGYTF
CDR3 DNA: TGTGCCATCAGTGAGTCAACTGCGTGGGGCTACACCTTC

D gene: .
V gene: TRBV6-1
clone size: few
J gene: TRBJ1-2
CDR3 protein: CASSERPDGYTF
CDR3 DNA: TGTGCCAGCAGTGAAAGGCCTGATGGCTACACCTTC

D gene: TRBD1
V gene: TRBV20-1
clone size: .
J gene: TRBJ2-5
CDR3 protein: CSATIQGQETQYF
CDR3 DNA: TGCAGTGCTACTATACAGGGGCAAGAGACCCAGTACTTC